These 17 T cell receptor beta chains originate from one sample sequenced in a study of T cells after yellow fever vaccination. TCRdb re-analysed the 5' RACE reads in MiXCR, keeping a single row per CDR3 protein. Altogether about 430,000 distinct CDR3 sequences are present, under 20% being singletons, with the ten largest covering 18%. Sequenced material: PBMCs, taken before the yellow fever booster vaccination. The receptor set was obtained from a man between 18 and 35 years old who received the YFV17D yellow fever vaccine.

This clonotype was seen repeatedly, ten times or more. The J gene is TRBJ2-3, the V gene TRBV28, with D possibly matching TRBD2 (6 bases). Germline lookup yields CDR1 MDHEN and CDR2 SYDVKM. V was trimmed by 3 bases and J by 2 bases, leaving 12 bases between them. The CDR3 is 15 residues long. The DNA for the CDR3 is TGTGCCAGCAGTTTTGGAGGGCGGACCACAGATACGCAGTATTTT. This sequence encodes CASSFGGRTTDTQYF.

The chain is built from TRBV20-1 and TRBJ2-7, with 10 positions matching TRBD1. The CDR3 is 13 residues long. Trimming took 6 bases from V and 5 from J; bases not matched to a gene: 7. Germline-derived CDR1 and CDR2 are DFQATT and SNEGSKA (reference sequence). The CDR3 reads CSATGTGVHEQYF. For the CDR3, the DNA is TGCAGTGCGACGGGGACAGGGGTTCACGAGCAGTACTTC.

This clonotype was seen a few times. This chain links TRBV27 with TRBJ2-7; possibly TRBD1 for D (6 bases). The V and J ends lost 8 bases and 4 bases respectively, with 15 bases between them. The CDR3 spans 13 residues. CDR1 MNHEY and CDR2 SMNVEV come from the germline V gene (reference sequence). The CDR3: CASSPEQGYEQYV. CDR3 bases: TGTGCCAGCTCCCCGGAACAGGGTTACGAGCAGTACGTC.

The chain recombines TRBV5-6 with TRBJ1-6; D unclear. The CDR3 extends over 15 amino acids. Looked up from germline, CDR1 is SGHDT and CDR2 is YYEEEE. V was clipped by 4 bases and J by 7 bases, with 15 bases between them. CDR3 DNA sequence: TGTGCCAGCAGCACCTCTCTAGGGAACAATTCACCCCTCCACTTT. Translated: CASSTSLGNNSPLHF.

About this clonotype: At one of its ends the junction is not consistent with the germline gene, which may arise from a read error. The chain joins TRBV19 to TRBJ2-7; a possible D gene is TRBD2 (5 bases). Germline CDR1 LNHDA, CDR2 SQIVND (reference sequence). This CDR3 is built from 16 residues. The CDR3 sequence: CASSIVGAESSYQQYF. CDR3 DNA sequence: TGTGCCAGTAGTATAGTAGGAGCGGAGAGCTCCTACCAGCAGTACTTC.

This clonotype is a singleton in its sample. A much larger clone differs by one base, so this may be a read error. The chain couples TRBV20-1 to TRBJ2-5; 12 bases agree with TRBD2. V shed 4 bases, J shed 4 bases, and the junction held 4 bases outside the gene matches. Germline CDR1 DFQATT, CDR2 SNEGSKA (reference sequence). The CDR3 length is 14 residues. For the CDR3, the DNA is TGCAGTGCTACTAGCGGGGGGGGTGGAGAGACCCAGTACTTC. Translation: CSATSGGGGETQYF.

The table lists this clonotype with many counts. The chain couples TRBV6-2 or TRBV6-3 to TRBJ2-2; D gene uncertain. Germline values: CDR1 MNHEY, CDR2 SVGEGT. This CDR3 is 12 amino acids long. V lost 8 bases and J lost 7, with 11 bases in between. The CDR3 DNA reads TGTGCCAGCGGCAATAATTACGGGGAGCTGTTTTTT. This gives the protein CASGNNYGELFF.

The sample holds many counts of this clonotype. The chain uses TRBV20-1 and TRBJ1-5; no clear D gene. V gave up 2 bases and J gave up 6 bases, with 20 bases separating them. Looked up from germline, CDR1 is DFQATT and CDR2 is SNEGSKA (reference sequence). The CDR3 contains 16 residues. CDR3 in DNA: TGCAGTGCTAGATCGGCGGTTTCCGTGGGCGGTCAGCCCCAGCATTTT. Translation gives CSARSAVSVGGQPQHF.

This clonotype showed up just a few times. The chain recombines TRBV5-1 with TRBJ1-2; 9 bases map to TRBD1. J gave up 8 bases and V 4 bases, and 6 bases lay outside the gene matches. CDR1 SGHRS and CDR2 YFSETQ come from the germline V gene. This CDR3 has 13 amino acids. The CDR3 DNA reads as TGCGCCAGCAGCGAAAGGACAGGGGACGGCTACACCTTC. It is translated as CASSERTGDGYTF.

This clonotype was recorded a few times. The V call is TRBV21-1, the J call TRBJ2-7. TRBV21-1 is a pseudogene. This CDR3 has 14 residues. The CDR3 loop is CASSIRLNPYEQYV. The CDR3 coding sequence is TGTGCCAGCAGCATACGACTGAACCCCTACGAGCAGTACGTC.

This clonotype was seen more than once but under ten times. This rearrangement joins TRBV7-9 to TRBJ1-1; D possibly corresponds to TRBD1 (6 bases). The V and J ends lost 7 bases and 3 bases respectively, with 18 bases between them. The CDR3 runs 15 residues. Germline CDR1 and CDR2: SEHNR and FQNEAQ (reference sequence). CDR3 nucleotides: TGTGCCAGCACCCGCAGACGGGGGCAGGACACTGAAGCTTTCTTT. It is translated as CASTRRRGQDTEAFF.

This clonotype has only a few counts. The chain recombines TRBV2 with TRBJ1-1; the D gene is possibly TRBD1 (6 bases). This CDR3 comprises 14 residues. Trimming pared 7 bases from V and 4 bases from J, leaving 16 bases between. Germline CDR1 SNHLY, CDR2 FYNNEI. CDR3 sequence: CASMPGVMGTEAFF. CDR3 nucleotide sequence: TGTGCCAGCATGCCAGGGGTGATGGGCACTGAAGCTTTCTTT.

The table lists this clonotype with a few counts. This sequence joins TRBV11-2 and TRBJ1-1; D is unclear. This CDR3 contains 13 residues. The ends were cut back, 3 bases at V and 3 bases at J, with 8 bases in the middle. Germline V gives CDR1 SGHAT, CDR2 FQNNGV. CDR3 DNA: TGTGCCAGCAGCTTCATCACGGACACTGAAGCTTTCTTT. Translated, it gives CASSFITDTEAFF.

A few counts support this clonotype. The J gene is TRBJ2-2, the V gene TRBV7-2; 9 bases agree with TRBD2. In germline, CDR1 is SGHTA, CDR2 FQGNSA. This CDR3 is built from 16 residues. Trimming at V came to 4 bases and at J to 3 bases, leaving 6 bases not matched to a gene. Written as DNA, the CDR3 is TGTGCCAGCAGCTCCCATAGCGGGGGTTACACCGGGGAGCTGTTTTTT. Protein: CASSSHSGGYTGELFF.

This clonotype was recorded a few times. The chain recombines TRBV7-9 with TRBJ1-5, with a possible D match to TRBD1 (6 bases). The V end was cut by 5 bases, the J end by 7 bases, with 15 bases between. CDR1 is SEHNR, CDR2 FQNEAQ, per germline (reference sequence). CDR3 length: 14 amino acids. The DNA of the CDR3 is TGTGCCAGCAGCCGAGGGCCTCAGGGGCAGCCCCAGCATTTT. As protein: CASSRGPQGQPQHF.

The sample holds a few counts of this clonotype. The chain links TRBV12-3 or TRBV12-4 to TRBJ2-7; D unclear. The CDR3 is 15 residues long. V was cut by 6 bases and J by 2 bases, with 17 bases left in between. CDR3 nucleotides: TGTGCCAGCAGATCCTCCACCAGATATCCCTACGAGCAGTACTTC. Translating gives CASRSSTRYPYEQYF.

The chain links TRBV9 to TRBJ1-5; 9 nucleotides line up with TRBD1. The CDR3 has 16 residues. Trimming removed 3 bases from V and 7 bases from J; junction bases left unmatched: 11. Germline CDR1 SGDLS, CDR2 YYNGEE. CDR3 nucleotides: TGTGCCAGCAGCGCGACGACAGGGGGGCCGGGGCAGCCCCAGCATTTT. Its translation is CASSATTGGPGQPQHF.